This TCR beta chain originates from a study of cytomegalovirus exposure and HLA in healthy donors. This CDR3 comprises 17 residues. Germline V gene sequence: CDR1 SGHRS, CDR2 YFSETQ. Between the trimmed V and J ends, which lost 4 bases and 0 bases, there was a span of 19 bases. In regard to this clone: Its antigen remains unidentified.

Study-wide results and limits: Information on immune exposure was restricted to one variable (CMV serostatus).

This PCR relied on a set of 60 Vbeta primers and 13 Jbeta primers. In the study's own analysis: A later analysis tallied 87 million or so unique TCR beta chains, 10 million to 12 million of them shared. TCRdb keeps only in-frame clones here, not all; method: immunoSEQ multiplex PCR. The V and J calls and clone size come from that table; D and trimming were worked out from the DNA. The sample records 100,000 to 150,000 clones, about 86% being singletons. The origin of this receptor is a man younger than 35 in good health and CMV-seronegative. This chain links TRBV5-1 with TRBJ1-2; perhaps TRBD1 as D (5 bases). Sample: PBMCs. The CDR3: CASSPATEHKPNYGYTF. For the CDR3, the DNA is TGCGCCAGCAGCCCTGCGACAGAGCATAAGCCTAACTATGGCTACACCTTC.